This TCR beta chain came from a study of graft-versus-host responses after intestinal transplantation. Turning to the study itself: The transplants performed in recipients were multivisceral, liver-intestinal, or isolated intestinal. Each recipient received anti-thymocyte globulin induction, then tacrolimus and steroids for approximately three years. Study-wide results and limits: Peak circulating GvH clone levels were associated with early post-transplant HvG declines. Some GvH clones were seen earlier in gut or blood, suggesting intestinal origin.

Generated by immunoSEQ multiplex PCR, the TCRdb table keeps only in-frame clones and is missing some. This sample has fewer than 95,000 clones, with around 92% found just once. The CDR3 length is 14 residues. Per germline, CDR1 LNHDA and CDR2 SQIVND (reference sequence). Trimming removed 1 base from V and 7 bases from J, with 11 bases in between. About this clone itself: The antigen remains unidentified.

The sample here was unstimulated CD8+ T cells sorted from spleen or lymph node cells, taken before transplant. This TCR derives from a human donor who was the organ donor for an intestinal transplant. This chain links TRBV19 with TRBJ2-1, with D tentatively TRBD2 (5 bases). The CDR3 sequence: CASSIVGGGNEQFF. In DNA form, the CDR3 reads TGTGCCAGTAGTATAGTCGGCGGCGGGAATGAGCAGTTCTTC.